The clone carrying this T cell receptor (beta chain) appeared a few times. Germline V CDR1 and CDR2: SGHTA, FQGNSA. The germline V and J ends were trimmed by 8 bases and 2 bases, with 4 bases remaining between them. This CDR3 comprises 10 residues. Profiled with immunoSEQ multiplex PCR; TCRdb holds only in-frame clones, not every one. The data hold around 96,000 clones, with about 92% observed a single time. This sample stems from a study of control samples from healthy donors and cancer patients. The receptor was isolated from a man between 18 and 29 years old in good health. The sequencing sample was made of blood. The rearrangement joins TRBV7-2 to TRBJ2-7, with D unresolved. As DNA, the CDR3 is TGTGCCAGCGGAACCTACGAGCAGTACTTC. Its protein product is CASGTYEQYF.